One sample yielded the 12 T cell receptor beta chains listed below, sequenced in a study of vaccination effects on CD4 cells after COVID-19. Produced via immunoSEQ multiplex PCR; TCRdb's table is partial and in-frame only. The sample comprises about 14,000 clones, 55% to 85% of which are singletons, and 9.9% rests with the top ten. Sequencing in the ViraFEST assay came after antigen-specific CD4+ T cells had been expanded with viral peptide pools, which were used to stimulate PBMC. Upon completion of approximately ten days in culture, CD4+ T cells were isolated. BNT162b2 vaccine or mRNA-1273 vaccine was given to participants in two doses. The antigens for these receptors are not known. The starting material was CD4+ T cells from PBMCs cultured with SARS-CoV-2 spike peptides, obtained after COVID-19 vaccination. These receptors all stem from a human donor who received a COVID-19 vaccine.

The chain joins TRBV6-6 to TRBJ2-3; D remains unclear. CDR3 length: 14 residues. Per germline, CDR1 MNHNY and CDR2 SVGAGI (reference sequence). V gave up 6 bases and J gave up 4 bases, with 14 bases separating them. CDR3 nucleotides: TGTGCCAGCAGGGGCGACCTTGTAGCAGATACGCAGTATTTT. This sequence encodes CASRGDLVADTQYF.

The J gene is TRBJ1-1, the V gene TRBV12-3 or TRBV12-4; D is ambiguous. The ends were cut back, 5 bases at V and 8 bases at J, with 9 bases in the middle. The CDR3 is 11 amino acids. In DNA form, the CDR3 reads TGTGCCAGCAGTCCCAGAATGGAAGCTTTCTTT. Protein: CASSPRMEAFF.

This chain connects TRBV2 to TRBJ2-7; D remains ambiguous. The V end lost 2 bases, the J end lost 2 bases, and 7 bases lay between the germline ends. CDR1 SNHLY and CDR2 FYNNEI come from the germline V gene. The CDR3 has 13 residues. CDR3 DNA sequence: TGTGCCAGCAGTGAATACAGAACCTACGAGCAGTACTTC. It encodes CASSEYRTYEQYF.

This clone was detected only a few times. The V call is TRBV4-2, the J call TRBJ2-7; D is undetermined. Trimming pared 1 base from V and 2 bases from J, leaving 3 bases between. The V gene's germline CDR1 is LGHNA and CDR2 YNFKEQ. CDR3 length: 12 residues. CDR3 DNA: TGTGCCAGCAGCCAAGCCCCCTACGAGCAGTACTTC. Amino acid sequence: CASSQAPYEQYF.

V is TRBV5-1 and J is TRBJ1-2; D gene unclear. The CDR3 consists of 12 residues. Germline V gene lookup returns CDR1 SGHRS and CDR2 YFSETQ. The V end lost 5 bases, the J end lost 5 bases, and 10 bases lay between the germline ends. CDR3 sequence reads: CASRDGVYGYTF. CDR3 sequence (DNA): TGCGCCAGCAGGGACGGGGTTTATGGCTACACCTTC.

This chain links TRBV5-6 with TRBJ2-3; possibly TRBD1 for D (5 bases). Germline V CDR1 and CDR2: SGHDT, YYEEEE. The CDR3 length is 14 residues. Trimming removed 6 bases at V and 1 base at J, with 12 bases between. CDR3: CASTWGPGTDTQYF. The DNA of the CDR3 is TGTGCCAGCACCTGGGGCCCGGGCACAGATACGCAGTATTTT.

The rearrangement joins TRBV5-6 to TRBJ1-2, with D perhaps matching TRBD1 (5 bases). V was trimmed by 4 bases and J by 8 bases, leaving 15 bases between them. Germline lookup yields CDR1 SGHDT and CDR2 YYEEEE. There are 13 residues in the CDR3. The CDR3 sequence is CASSLRGAGGYTF. The CDR3 DNA sequence: TGTGCCAGCAGCCTACGAGGGGCGGGGGGCTACACCTTC.

The chain employs TRBV3-1 (or the pseudogene TRBV3-2) and TRBJ1-2; TRBD1 matches 9 bases. V trimming: 2 bases; J trimming: 4 bases; junction bases outside the gene matches: 5. CDR1 is LGHDT, CDR2 YNNKEL, per germline (reference sequence). The length of the CDR3 is 15 residues. The CDR3 DNA is TGTGCCAGCAGCCAAACGGGACAGGGAAGCTATGGCTACACCTTC. This encodes CASSQTGQGSYGYTF.

The rearrangement joins TRBV19 to TRBJ2-6; tentative D call: TRBD1 (6 bases). CDR3 length equals 17 residues. CDR1 and CDR2 (germline): LNHDA, SQIVND (reference sequence). The V gene lost 4 bases and the J gene lost 2 bases, with 15 bases spanning the gap. CDR3 amino acids: CASSTPQGRTGANVLTF. The CDR3 bases are TGTGCCAGTAGTACACCACAGGGAAGAACTGGGGCCAACGTCCTGACTTTC.

V gene TRBV6-2 or TRBV6-3 combines with J gene TRBJ2-2; D not certain. Germline values: CDR1 MNHEY, CDR2 SVGEGT. The CDR3 sequence is 13 residues long. V lost 2 bases to trimming and J lost 6 bases, with 7 bases between them. The CDR3 nucleotides are TGTGCCAGCAGTTACGCCTGGGCCGGGGAGCTGTTTTTT. Protein product: CASSYAWAGELFF.

This clone has only a few counts. The chain couples TRBV19 to TRBJ1-3; the D is unclear. Germline values: CDR1 LNHDA, CDR2 SQIVND (reference sequence). The CDR3 is 14 amino acids. V was pared by 5 bases and J by 3 bases, with 11 bases between. CDR3 coding DNA: TGTGCCAGTAGTCCGCGAACTGGTGGAAACACCATATATTTT. This encodes CASSPRTGGNTIYF. The full variable domain, with the rest looked up from reference TRBV19 and TRBJ1-3, is DGGITQSPKYLFRKEGQNVTLSCEQNLNHDAMYWYRQDPGQGLRLIYYSQIVNDFQKGDIAEGYSVSREKKESFPLTVTSAQKNPTAFYLCASSPRTGGNTIYFGEGSWLTVV.

The V and J genes are TRBV6-6 and TRBJ1-3, with D possibly being TRBD1 (6 bases). Deletions cut 7 bases from V and 2 bases from J, with 18 bases between. Germline CDR1 MNHNY, CDR2 SVGAGI (reference sequence). The CDR3 runs to 16 residues. As DNA, the CDR3 is TGTGCCAGCAAGCCGACAGGATCGGGCGCTGGAAACACCATATATTTT. Its protein product is CASKPTGSGAGNTIYF.